The 24 T cell receptor beta chains listed next were all sequenced from one sample in a study of blood T cell repertoires in COVID-19. TCRdb's table, derived via immunoSEQ multiplex PCR, lists solely in-frame clones and lacks some. This sample has roughly 330,000 clones, with around 83% found just once. Sequencing was carried out using peripheral blood. The receptors stem from a woman aged 45-65 years with acute or convalescent COVID-19.

This clone was observed a single time. This chain uses TRBV4-1 with TRBJ2-4; 7 positions match TRBD1. V was pared by 0 bases and J by 2 bases, with 13 bases of the junction left unmatched. The CDR3 contains 19 residues. Germline CDR1 MGHRA, CDR2 YSYEKL. The CDR3 protein is CASSQEFVQGVVSKNIQYF. Written as DNA, the CDR3 is TGCGCCAGCAGCCAAGAGTTCGTCCAGGGGGTTGTGTCCAAAAACATTCAGTACTTC.

A single count supports this clone. The chain is built from TRBV4-3 and TRBJ2-3; 10 bases map to TRBD1. Trimming cost V 4 bases and J 5 bases; bases outside gene matches: 9. Germline CDR1 is LGHNA and CDR2 is YSLEER. CDR3 length: 16 residues. The CDR3 DNA follows: TGCGCCAGCAGCCGAAAAGCTGGACAGGGGGAAGATACGCAGTATTTT. Translated, it gives CASSRKAGQGEDTQYF.

The V call is TRBV29-1, the J call TRBJ2-5, with D possibly being TRBD1 (5 bases). Germline V CDR1 and CDR2: SQVTM, ANQGSEA. The CDR3 totals 12 residues. Trimming removed 5 bases from V and 2 bases from J, with 9 bases in between. As DNA, the CDR3 is TGCAGCGTTTTATACAGGCAAGAGACCCAGTACTTC. This translates into CSVLYRQETQYF. The whole variable domain, filled in from reference TRBV29-1 and TRBJ2-5, reads SAVISQKPSRDICQRGTSLTIQCQVDSQVTMMFWYRQQPGQSLTLIATANQGSEATYESGFVIDKFPISRPNLTFSTLTVSNMSPEDSSIYLCSVLYRQETQYFGPGTRLLVL.

The genes are TRBV3-1 (or the pseudogene TRBV3-2) and TRBJ2-1; TRBD2 aligns across 8 bases. CDR1 and CDR2 from the germline V gene are LGHDT and YNNKEL (reference sequence). The CDR3 has 18 residues. The J segment lost 9 bases and the V segment lost 1 base, leaving 17 bases of the junction unmatched. This chain's CDR3 is CASSQASKGGGRIGEQFF. CDR3 nucleotides: TGTGCCAGCAGCCAAGCTTCCAAGGGAGGCGGGAGGATAGGTGAGCAGTTCTTC.

V usage is TRBV6-5 and J usage is TRBJ2-1; possible D gene TRBD1, 6 bases. The CDR3 sequence is 13 residues long. In germline, CDR1 is MNHEY, CDR2 SVGAGI. With 6 bases removed from V and 9 bases from J, the gap between germline ends came to 15 bases. Written as DNA, the CDR3 is TGTGCCAGCAGCCCCACAGGGCAAGGTGAGCAGTTCTTC. Translating gives CASSPTGQGEQFF.

V and J are TRBV4-2 and TRBJ1-5; D remains unclear. Germline V lookup: CDR1 LGHNA, CDR2 YNFKEQ. The CDR3 runs to 17 residues. Trimming removed 0 bases at V and 0 bases at J, with 12 bases between. Written as DNA, the CDR3 is TGTGCCAGCAGCCAAGATTGGGCAGGATATAGCAATCAGCCCCAGCATTTT. It translates to CASSQDWAGYSNQPQHF.

This clone appeared once. The chain recombines TRBV19 with TRBJ2-5; 10 bases agree with TRBD2. After removal of 6 bases from V and 9 bases from J, the junction contained 19 bases not matched to a gene. CDR1 is LNHDA, CDR2 SQIVND, per germline (reference sequence). The length of the CDR3 is 17 residues. The CDR3 DNA reads as TGTGCCAGTAGGGGACGGACTAGCGGTCCGCGGCCGGAGGCCCAGTACTTC. The encoded protein is CASRGRTSGPRPEAQYF.

The chain has TRBV5-4 and TRBJ2-7, with 8 bases that match TRBD2. This CDR3 is built from 15 residues. Germline V gene data show CDR1 as SGHNT and CDR2 as YYREEE (reference sequence). V trimming: 1 base; J trimming: 2 bases; junction bases outside the gene matches: 5. The CDR3 region has the DNA TGTGCCAGCAGCTTGAGAAGCGGGAGTACCTACGAGCAGTACTTC. It is translated as CASSLRSGSTYEQYF.

CDR3 DNA: TGTGCCAGCAGTTTCGCCTTAGCCCGGGGTTCTGAAGCTTTCTTT. Its protein is CASSFALARGSEAFF. The chain has TRBV6-5 and TRBJ1-1; no firm D call. V was trimmed by 4 bases and J by 6 bases, leaving 18 bases between them. Looked up from germline, CDR1 is MNHEY and CDR2 is SVGAGI. The CDR3 runs 15 residues.

The chain carries TRBV5-6 and TRBJ2-7, with 10 bases matching TRBD2. The V gene's germline CDR1 is SGHDT and CDR2 YYEEEE. The CDR3 consists of 15 residues. J was trimmed by 2 bases and V by 4 bases; bases with no gene match: 6. CDR3 loop: CASSERLAGTYEQYF. The CDR3 DNA reads TGTGCCAGCAGCGAGCGACTAGCGGGTACCTACGAGCAGTACTTC.

The chain combines TRBV24-1 with TRBJ2-1; tentative D call: TRBD2 (6 bases). Looked up from germline, CDR1 is KGHDR and CDR2 is SFDVKD. Trimming stripped 7 bases from V and 0 bases from J, with 15 bases between. CDR3 size: 16 residues. CDR3 in DNA: TGTGCCACCAGCCCACGCGGGGTACCCTCCTACAATGAGCAGTTCTTC. Protein: CATSPRGVPSYNEQFF.

The CDR3 DNA sequence: TGTGCCAGTAGTATCCAATCACCCCTCCACTTT. Protein: CASSIQSPLHF. This rearrangement joins TRBV19 to TRBJ1-6, with unresolved D. V was clipped by 3 bases and J by 10 bases, with 4 bases between them. CDR1 is LNHDA, CDR2 SQIVND, per germline (reference sequence). This CDR3 is built from 11 residues. Looking up the rest from reference TRBV19 and TRBJ1-6 gives the full variable domain: DGGITQSPKYLFRKEGQNVTLSCEQNLNHDAMYWYRQDPGQGLRLIYYSQIVNDFQKGDIAEGYSVSREKKESFPLTVTSAQKNPTAFYLCASSIQSPLHFGNGTRLTVT.

The chain combines TRBV14 with TRBJ1-2; tentative D call: TRBD1 (6 bases). V lost 2 bases and J lost 6, with 10 bases in between. Germline V lookup: CDR1 SGHDN, CDR2 FVKESK. The CDR3 is 13 residues long. The CDR3 coding sequence is TGTGCCAGCAGCCAAAACAGGGCTGATGGCTACACCTTC. This codes for CASSQNRADGYTF.

The chain uses TRBV6-5 and TRBJ1-2, with 9 bases fitting TRBD1. This CDR3 has 13 amino acids. Germline values: CDR1 MNHEY, CDR2 SVGAGI. After removal of 6 bases from V and 6 bases from J, the junction contained 5 bases not matched to a gene. CDR3 nucleotides: TGTGCCAGCAGAAGAACAGGGGGCCATGGCTACACCTTC. Its protein product is CASRRTGGHGYTF.

The table lists this clone with a count of one. J is TRBJ2-3 and V is TRBV5-6; 9 bases match TRBD1. Germline values: CDR1 SGHDT, CDR2 YYEEEE. J lost 5 bases, V lost 7 bases, and 11 bases had no gene match. The CDR3 has 15 residues. In DNA, the CDR3 is TGTGCCAGCCGATGGCTGGGACAGGGAATAGATACGCAGTATTTT. It translates to CASRWLGQGIDTQYF.

A single count supports this clone. Other DNA sequences in the same sample also yield this CDR3. The chain recombines TRBV7-8 with TRBJ1-5; 11 nucleotides line up with TRBD1. In germline, CDR1 is SGHVS, CDR2 FQNEAQ. The CDR3 contains 15 residues. J lost 4 bases, V lost 3 bases, and 2 bases had no gene match. CDR3 residues: CASSFGTGGNQPQHF. The CDR3 coding sequence is TGTGCCAGCAGCTTCGGGACAGGGGGTAATCAGCCCCAGCATTTT.

The chain joins TRBV15 to TRBJ1-6; possible D gene TRBD1, 5 bases. The germline CDR1 and CDR2 sequences are LNHNV and YYDKDF (reference sequence). Trimming stripped 0 bases from V and 6 bases from J, with 18 bases between. This CDR3 has 18 amino acids. CDR3 amino acids: CATSRDLGGGYANSPLHF. As DNA, the CDR3 is TGTGCCACCAGCAGAGATCTCGGCGGGGGGTATGCTAATTCACCCCTCCACTTT.

The chain links TRBV4-1 to TRBJ2-4, with 10 bases lining up with TRBD2. This CDR3 spans 18 amino acids. Looked up from germline, CDR1 is MGHRA and CDR2 is YSYEKL. J lost 8 bases, V lost 2 bases, and 15 bases had no gene match. The CDR3 loop is CASSQQISSGSARDIQYF. The CDR3 coding sequence is TGCGCCAGCAGCCAACAAATATCTAGCGGGAGTGCGCGTGACATTCAGTACTTC.

The chain links TRBV6-2 or TRBV6-3 to TRBJ1-1, with D possibly being TRBD1 (6 bases). CDR1 and CDR2 from the germline V gene are MNHEY and SVGEGT. This CDR3 has 15 amino acids. Trimming took off 7 bases at V and 3 bases at J, with 18 bases between the two ends. CDR3 amino acids: CASTPGGARDTEAFF. Written as DNA, the CDR3 is TGTGCCAGCACCCCGGGGGGGGCGCGGGACACTGAAGCTTTCTTT.

The V call is TRBV12-3 or TRBV12-4, the J call TRBJ1-5; D is ambiguous. CDR3 length equals 13 residues. Trimming took off 4 bases at V and 5 bases at J, with 9 bases between the two ends. Here the CDR3 DNA reads TGTGCCAGCAGTTCCATCCCCCATCAGCCCCAGCATTTT. Its protein is CASSSIPHQPQHF.

The gene calls are TRBV6-5 and TRBJ1-2; possible D gene TRBD1, 5 bases. The V gene lost 2 bases and the J gene lost 4 bases, with 8 bases spanning the gap. The CDR3 runs to 13 residues. In germline, CDR1 is MNHEY, CDR2 SVGAGI. The CDR3 DNA reads TGTGCCAGCAGTTACAGGGGAATCTATGGCTACACCTTC. As protein: CASSYRGIYGYTF.

J is TRBJ2-2 and V is TRBV4-1; the D gene is possibly TRBD2 (6 bases). This CDR3 has 18 residues. In germline, CDR1 is MGHRA, CDR2 YSYEKL. The V and J ends lost 1 base and 6 bases respectively, with 21 bases between them. CDR3 residues: CASSQGVVGEAPSGELFF. CDR3 in DNA: TGCGCCAGCAGCCAAGGTGTAGTCGGGGAGGCCCCCTCCGGGGAGCTGTTTTTT.

This clone was seen only a few times. V gene TRBV24-1 combines with J gene TRBJ2-1, with TRBD2 identical over 7 bases. J was trimmed by 3 bases and V by 3 bases; bases with no gene match: 10. This CDR3 is 17 amino acids long. The germline gives CDR1 KGHDR, CDR2 SFDVKD. CDR3 nucleotide sequence: TGTGCCACCAGTGATACCCAGCGGGGAAGCTTCTACAATGAGCAGTTCTTC. The encoded protein is CATSDTQRGSFYNEQFF.

This sequence joins TRBV7-9 and TRBJ1-5; D possibly corresponds to TRBD1 (5 bases). From germline, CDR1 is SEHNR and CDR2 FQNEAQ (reference sequence). V lost 5 bases and J lost 2, with 13 bases in between. This CDR3 is built from 15 residues. The CDR3 nucleotides read TGTGCCAGCAGCCCTGTGGGGGGAGGCAATCAGCCCCAGCATTTT. As protein: CASSPVGGGNQPQHF.